Listed here are 21 T cell receptor beta chains from one sample, sequenced in a study of tissue T cells after allogeneic stem cell transplantation. Data came from immunoSEQ multiplex PCR; TCRdb stores just in-frame clones and leaves some out. Of more than 40,000 clones listed, about three quarters were seen once; the top ten hold roughly 0.5%. Material for sequencing was sorted cells pooled from one or two spleens. Receptors were obtained from a pool of C57BL/6 mice in good health.

Notes on this clone: Gene names and germline match the mouse. The read finishes 1 residue shy of the CDR3 end, and the germline J gene is used to complete it. V and J are TRBV13-3 and TRBJ2-3, with 7 bases aligning to TRBD1. Germline CDR1 NNHDY, CDR2 SYVADS. The junction had 3 bases not matched to a gene; V was cut back by 5 bases and J by 0 bases. CDR3 length equals 14 residues. The CDR3 region is CASRQGSSAETLYF. CDR3 DNA (partial): TGTGCCAGCAGACAGGGGTCTAGTGCAGAAACGCTGTAT.

As regards this clone: Genes and germline are mouse. The read terminates 1 residue ahead of where the CDR3 ends, so the germline J gene completes it. The rearrangement uses TRBV3 and TRBJ2-4; 7 positions match TRBD1. J was trimmed by 10 bases and V by 1 base; bases with no gene match: 5. The germline CDR1 and CDR2 sequences are SNHLY and FYNGKV (reference sequence). The CDR3 consists of 13 residues. This chain's CDR3 is CASSLGDRDPLYF. The DNA read from the CDR3 is TGTGCCAGCAGCTTAGGCGACAGGGACCCCTTGTAC.

As regards this clone: These gene names are mouse names. The sequence runs out 1 residue before the end of the CDR3; the remainder is reconstructed from the germline J gene. The chain employs TRBV23 and TRBJ2-7; TRBD2 reflects the table's D call only, with no check against the DNA. CDR3 size: 15 residues. Germline loops: CDR1 KGHTA, CDR2 FQNQQP. The CDR3 bases that were read are TGCTCCAGCAGTCAATCTTGGGGGGGCGCCTATGAACAGTAC. This encodes CSSSQSWGGAYEQY. The entire CDR3 sequence reads CSSSQSWGGAYEQYF.

For this clone: The genes are named according to mouse. The read is 1 residue too short to cover the CDR3 end, so that end is filled in from the germline J gene. The rearrangement joins TRBV19 to TRBJ2-3; 10 bases align to TRBD1. V shed 4 bases and J 1 base; nucleotides not matched to a gene: 3. CDR1 is FNHDT, CDR2 SITEND, per germline (reference sequence). The CDR3 is made up of 15 amino acids. The sequenced CDR3 bases are TGTGCCAGCAGTCGACAGGGGGCTGGTGCAGAAACGCTGTAT. Translating it yields CASSRQGAGAETLY. The full CDR3 protein reads CASSRQGAGAETLYF. The complete variable domain, with remaining parts taken from reference TRBV19 and TRBJ2-3, reads GGIITQTPKFLIGQEGQKLTLKCQQNFNHDTMYWYRQDSGKGLRLIYYSITENDLQKGDLSEGYDASREKKSSFSLTVTSAQKNEMAVFLCASSRQGAGAETLYFGSGTRLTVL.

This clone has a handful of counts. Each gene name is a mouse one. Sequencing ends 1 residue short of the CDR3 end; the germline J gene provides the rest. The gene calls are TRBV19 and TRBJ2-1; TRBD1 agrees at 10 bases. Germline CDR1 reads FNHDT; CDR2 reads SITEND (reference sequence). Trimming removed 4 bases from V and 5 bases from J; junction bases left unmatched: 6. CDR3 length: 15 residues. The CDR3 sequence: CASSHPGQGHAEQFF. Incomplete CDR3 DNA: TGTGCCAGCAGTCATCCGGGACAGGGGCATGCTGAGCAGTTC.

With respect to this clone: Gene names and germline match the mouse. The CDR3 is cut off 1 residue early in the read; its end comes from the germline J gene. This chain connects TRBV13-2 to TRBJ2-1; TRBD2 matches 7 bases. CDR1 is NNHNN, CDR2 SYGAGS, per germline (reference sequence). The V gene end was trimmed by 5 bases and the J gene end by 2 bases; junction bases not matched to a gene: 7. The CDR3 is 15 amino acids. The CDR3 region is CASGKGWGYYAEQFF. CDR3 DNA, as far as it was read: TGTGCCAGCGGGAAGGGCTGGGGGTACTATGCTGAGCAGTTC.

Remarks on this clone: Gene names and germline refer to mouse. The sequenced CDR3 bases are TGTGCCAGCAGTCCCGGGACAGCTAGTCAAAACACCTTGTAC. This translates into CASSPGTASQNTLY. The full CDR3 protein is CASSPGTASQNTLYF. J is TRBJ2-4 and V is TRBV15; the match to TRBD1 covers 7 bases. The read ends 1 residue before the CDR3 terminus; that terminus is restored from the germline J gene. The germline V gene encodes CDR1 SGHND and CDR2 FRSKSL. The V segment lost 5 bases and the J segment 0 bases; nucleotides outside the gene matches: 5. This CDR3 has 15 amino acids.

Of note for this clone: Gene labels here are mouse ones. The read halts 1 residue ahead of the CDR3 end, with the missing end drawn from the germline J gene. The chain employs TRBV5 and TRBJ1-4; 7 nucleotides align to TRBD1. There are 15 residues in the CDR3. Germline-derived CDR1 and CDR2 are LGHNA and YNLKQL (reference sequence). Trimming took 1 base from V and 7 from J; bases not matched to a gene: 6. Incomplete CDR3 DNA: TGTGCCAGCAGCCAAGGACAGGGAAGGGGCGAAAGATTATTT. Its protein product is CASSQGQGRGERLF. The CDR3 in its entirety is CASSQGQGRGERLFF.

A word on this clone: Genes and germline come from the mouse. The read finishes 1 residue shy of the CDR3 end, and the germline J gene is used to complete it. J is TRBJ2-5 and V is TRBV2; a possible D gene is TRBD2 (7 bases). Looked up from germline, CDR1 is LGHNA and CDR2 is YSYQKL. Trimming took 0 bases from V and 6 from J, leaving 13 bases between them. There are 15 residues in the CDR3. CDR3 amino acids: CASSQDGGRDDTQYF. The CDR3 bases that were read are TGTGCCAGCAGCCAAGACGGGGGGCGCGATGACACCCAGTAC.

With respect to this clone: The gene names here belong to mouse. The CDR3 end lies 1 residue beyond the end of the read and is filled in from the germline J gene. This chain uses TRBV19 with TRBJ1-4; possible D gene TRBD1, 5 bases. The CDR3 sequence is 15 residues long. Germline V gives CDR1 FNHDT, CDR2 SITEND (reference sequence). Trimming cost V 2 bases and J 0 bases, with 8 bases left between them. CDR3 DNA, as far as it was read: TGTGCCAGCAGTATTGGACAATTTTCCAACGAAAGATTATTT. This codes for CASSIGQFSNERLF. From start to end, the CDR3 is CASSIGQFSNERLFF.

Turning to this clone: Gene names and germline match the mouse. Read sequence stops 1 residue before the CDR3 end, and the germline J gene provides the missing end. The V call is TRBV13-3, the J call TRBJ2-5; 8 bases line up with TRBD2. Germline CDR1 NNHDY, CDR2 SYVADS. With V trimmed by 6 bases and J by 0 bases, 3 bases remained unmatched. The CDR3 loop spans 14 amino acids. The CDR3: CASTLGVNQDTQYF. The DNA read from the CDR3 is TGTGCCAGCACACTGGGGGTTAACCAAGACACCCAGTAC.

Remarks on this clone: Any gene name here is a mouse gene name. The CDR3 end falls 1 residue outside the read, so it is completed with the germline J gene. The V and J genes are TRBV20 and TRBJ1-1; a possible D gene is TRBD1 (5 bases). Germline CDR1 GFQATS, CDR2 STVNSAI. V lost 1 base and J lost 3, with 6 bases in between. The CDR3 sequence is 12 residues long. CDR3: CGARVRDTEVFF. The sequenced part of the CDR3 DNA is TGTGGTGCTAGGGTCAGGGACACAGAAGTCTTC.

In this sample, this clone turned up a few times. Mouse names are used for the genes. With the read ending 1 residue before the CDR3 end, the germline J gene is used to fill in that end. The chain is built from TRBV13-2 and TRBJ1-3; possibly TRBD1 for D (6 bases). The CDR3 spans 15 residues. Germline CDR1 is NNHNN and CDR2 is SYGAGS (reference sequence). V was shortened by 5 bases and J by 0 bases, with 12 bases between the two germline ends. The CDR3 here is CASGNTGHSGNTLYF. Partial CDR3 DNA: TGTGCCAGCGGGAATACAGGGCATTCTGGAAATACGCTCTAT.

As regards this clone: Gene names denote mouse genes. The CDR3 end lies 1 residue beyond the end of the read and is filled in from the germline J gene. The V gene is TRBV16, the J gene TRBJ2-5, with D unclear. Trimming cost V 1 base and J 5 bases, with 4 bases left between them. Germline V lookup: CDR1 SGHSA, CDR2 FRNQAP. CDR3 size: 12 residues. CDR3 sequence reads: CASSLGGDTQYF. The covered CDR3 bases are TGTGCAAGCAGCTTAGGGGGAGACACCCAGTAC. The variable domain in full, with the rest retrieved from reference TRBV16 and TRBJ2-5, is NAGVIQTPRHKVTGKGQEATLWCEPISGHSAVFWYRQTIVQGLEFLTYFRNQAPIDDSGMPKERFSAQMPNQSHSTLKIQSTQPQDSAVYLCASSLGGDTQYFGPGTRLLVL.

This clone was counted once. Mouse gene names and germline throughout. Read sequence stops 1 residue before the CDR3 end, and the germline J gene provides the missing end. This chain links TRBV2 with TRBJ1-2; 11 nucleotides line up with TRBD1. The CDR3 is 15 amino acids. CDR1 and CDR2 (germline): LGHNA, YSYQKL. V lost 2 bases to trimming and J lost 3 bases; unmatched junction nucleotides: 2. The CDR3 here is CASSQPGQGDSDYTF. Incomplete CDR3 DNA: TGTGCCAGCAGCCAACCGGGACAGGGGGACTCCGACTACACC.

Concerning this clone: All gene names here are mouse names. The read halts 1 residue ahead of the CDR3 end, with the missing end drawn from the germline J gene. The rearrangement uses TRBV2 and TRBJ2-1; TRBD1 matches at 8 bases. CDR3 length: 16 residues. After removal of 3 bases from V and 1 base from J, the junction contained 5 bases not matched to a gene. Per germline, CDR1 LGHNA and CDR2 YSYQKL. The sequenced part of the CDR3 DNA is TGTGCCAGCAGCCACCTCCAGGGGGCAAACTATGCTGAGCAGTTC. This gives the protein CASSHLQGANYAEQF. The full-length CDR3 reads as CASSHLQGANYAEQFF.

This clone was counted between two and nine times. Germline and genes: mouse. With the read ending 1 residue before the CDR3 end, the germline J gene is used to fill in that end. This sequence joins TRBV13-3 and TRBJ2-7, with D perhaps TRBD1 or TRBD2 (7 bases each). Germline lookup yields CDR1 NNHDY and CDR2 SYVADS. V was trimmed by 4 bases and J by 4 bases, leaving 12 bases between them. The CDR3 is 13 amino acids. CDR3 protein: CASSFRGGYEQYF. The DNA read from the CDR3 is TGTGCCAGCAGTTTCAGGGGGGGGTATGAACAGTAC.

Concerning this clone itself: Mouse names are used for the genes. The read is 1 residue too short to cover the CDR3 end, so that end is filled in from the germline J gene. The chain joins TRBV1 to TRBJ2-7, with D perhaps matching TRBD2 (6 bases). The V gene's germline CDR1 is NSQYPW and CDR2 LRSPGD (reference sequence). CDR3 length equals 14 residues. V was shortened by 1 base and J by 0 bases, with 7 bases between the two germline ends. The covered CDR3 bases are TGCACCTGCAGTGCAGTACTGGGCTCCTATGAACAGTAC. Translation gives CTCSAVLGSYEQY. In full, the CDR3 reads CTCSAVLGSYEQYF.

This clone was observed a handful of times. The genes and germline here are from mouse. The read gets to within 1 residue of the CDR3 end, and the germline J gene fills in the rest. V is TRBV13-1 and J is TRBJ2-1; D call uncertain. The germline CDR1 and CDR2 sequences are NSHNY and SYGAGN. The CDR3 loop spans 12 amino acids. The ends were cut back, 1 base at V and 6 bases at J, with 5 bases in the middle. CDR3 sequence reads: CASSDLPAEQFF. Incomplete CDR3 DNA: TGTGCCAGCAGTGATCTCCCTGCTGAGCAGTTC.

Comment on this clone: The gene names here belong to mouse. The sequence runs out 1 residue before the end of the CDR3; the remainder is reconstructed from the germline J gene. The chain carries TRBV3 and TRBJ1-1; D not certain. Trimming took off 1 base at V and 3 bases at J, with 6 bases between the two ends. There are 13 residues in the CDR3. Germline lookup yields CDR1 SNHLY and CDR2 FYNGKV (reference sequence). Partial CDR3 DNA: TGTGCCAGCAGCTTAGGGGATGACACAGAAGTCTTC. It translates to CASSLGDDTEVF. The whole CDR3 protein reads CASSLGDDTEVFF.

The table lists this clone with a few counts. Here the gene names and germline are mouse. The CDR3 goes on 1 residue after the read ends, and that part is filled in from the germline J gene. The chain combines TRBV19 with TRBJ2-4, with 10 bases lining up with TRBD1. The CDR3 consists of 12 residues. Trimming removed 7 bases from V and 4 bases from J; junction bases left unmatched: 0. Germline-derived CDR1 and CDR2 are FNHDT and SITEND (reference sequence). The CDR3 bases that were read are TGTGCCAGCGGGACAGGGGAAAACACCTTGTAC. It codes for CASGTGENTLY. The entire CDR3 reads CASGTGENTLYF.